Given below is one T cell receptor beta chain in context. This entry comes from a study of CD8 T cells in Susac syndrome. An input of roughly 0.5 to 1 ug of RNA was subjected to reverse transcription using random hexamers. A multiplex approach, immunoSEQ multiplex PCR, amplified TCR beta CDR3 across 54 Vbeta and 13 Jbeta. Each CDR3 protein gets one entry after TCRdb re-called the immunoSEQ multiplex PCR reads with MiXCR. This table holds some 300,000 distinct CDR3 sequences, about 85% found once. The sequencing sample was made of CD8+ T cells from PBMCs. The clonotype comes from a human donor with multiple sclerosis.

Here the CDR3 reads CASSTATGENTEAFF. Here the CDR3 DNA reads TGTGCCAGCAGCACAGCGACAGGTGAGAACACTGAAGCTTTCTTT. V usage is TRBV7-9 and J usage is TRBJ1-1, with D maybe TRBD1 (6 bases). The V end was cut by 5 bases, the J end by 1 base, with 14 bases between. This CDR3 spans 15 amino acids. CDR1 and CDR2 (germline): SEHNR, FQNEAQ (reference sequence).